This is a list of T cell receptor beta chains from one sample in a study of human T cells and chemical hapten exposure. TCRdb re-derived calls from the RACE reads in MiXCR, one entry per CDR3 protein. The sample contains over 65,000 distinct CDR3 sequences, around 10% of which appear only once. The material sequenced was whole blood, taken in connection with sensitization to the hapten diphenylcyclopropenone (DPC). These receptors all stem from a woman aged 45 to 65 with alopecia areata. Some clones in this sample may be carry-over from other donors' samples. Both conserved end residues are part of each CDR3. Only part of the rows carry a size: once, few, many, or a class if the clone is expanded.

few	16	TRBJ1-6	TRBV18	CASSPESGSYNSPLHF
many	15	TRBJ2-1	TRBV6-1	CAILGPTSGDGEQFF
-	13	TRBJ1-3	TRBV11-3	CASSSPRENTIYF
many	14	TRBJ2-1	TRBV6-5	CASSYSELYNEQFF
many	17	TRBJ2-6	TRBV5-1	CASSPYEGGDGANVLTF
-	12	TRBJ2-1	TRBV10-3	CAISGSGNEQFF
many	13	TRBJ1-5	TRBV18	CASSGGNNQPQHF
-	15	TRBJ2-5	TRBV5-1	CASTLQRGGRETQYF
few	17	TRBJ2-5	TRBV7-8	CASILGQPLAPQETQYF
few	14	TRBJ2-7	TRBV2	CASSGAVPSYEQYF
-	17	TRBJ2-1	TRBV18	CASSPQDLQGSKNEQFF
few	16	TRBJ2-7	TRBV10-2	CASSEDYTGSGYEQYF
-	13	TRBJ1-5	TRBV12-3/TRBV12-4	CASRGTGNQPQHF
few	13	TRBJ1-3	TRBV29-1	CSVSGLSGNTIYF
-	11	TRBJ2-1	TRBV29-1	CSVQRYNEQFF
once	12	TRBJ1-2	TRBV7-9	CASSPWTGGYTF
-	13	TRBJ1-1	TRBV9	CASSGRGNTEAFF
few	11	TRBJ2-3	TRBV4-2	CASSQGRTQYF
many	14	TRBJ1-5	TRBV5-1	CASSLAGGDQPQHF
-	12	TRBJ2-7	TRBV29-1	CSVGTRYYEQYF
-	16	TRBJ2-4	TRBV28	CASSLSLAVAKNIQYF
-	14	TRBJ2-3	TRBV7-2	CASSPITSSDTQYF
few	14	TRBJ2-3	TRBV24-1	CATSGTLSTDTQYF
many	12	TRBJ2-4	TRBV11-2	CASRWDSHIQYF
many	16	TRBJ2-4	TRBV20-1	CSAPRLAGVAKNIQYF
many	15	TRBJ1-4	TRBV7-2	CASSLRQGLDAKLFF
many	16	TRBJ2-3	TRBV4-3	CASSQDNRLATDTQYF
-	15	TRBJ1-4	TRBV5-5	CASSANTGSNEKLFF
many	19	TRBJ2-7	TRBV6-1	CASSEARSSTSGRSYEQYF
few	15	TRBJ2-7	TRBV6-2/TRBV6-3	CASSYPDSTDYEQYF
-	14	TRBJ2-3	TRBV29-1	CSLSRGGPTDTQYF
many	10	TRBJ2-3	TRBV6-9	CASSTDTQYF